The 9 T cell receptor beta chains below all came from one sample that was sequenced in a study of blood T cell repertoires in COVID-19. The assay was immunoSEQ multiplex PCR, and TCRdb's table has in-frame clones only and misses some. The profile covers some 260,000 clones, with about 85% appearing a single time and about 3% taken by the ten largest. The sequencing input was peripheral blood. The source is a man aged 18 to 29 with active or convalescent COVID-19.

V is TRBV27 and J is TRBJ2-1; TRBD2 aligns across 11 bases. The CDR3 runs to 15 residues. CDR1 MNHEY and CDR2 SMNVEV come from the germline V gene (reference sequence). V dropped 5 bases and J dropped 3; count of bases not matched to a gene: 3. The CDR3: CASSITSGSYNEQFF. The CDR3 DNA reads as TGTGCCAGCAGTATTACTAGCGGGAGCTACAATGAGCAGTTCTTC.

This chain links TRBV9 with TRBJ1-2; 7 nucleotides agree with TRBD1. There are 12 residues in the CDR3. V trimming: 4 bases; J trimming: 9 bases; junction bases outside the gene matches: 6. CDR1 SGDLS and CDR2 YYNGEE come from the germline V gene. In DNA, the CDR3 is TGTGCCAGCAGCTCCAGGGACAGCAGCTACACCTTC. Encoded protein: CASSSRDSSYTF.

The chain carries TRBV7-3 and TRBJ2-3; 7 bases align to TRBD2. V was clipped by 5 bases and J by 4 bases; unmatched bases: 9. Germline CDR1 and CDR2: SGHTA and FQGTGA. The CDR3 length is 15 residues. The CDR3 loop reads CASSRGSGSADTQYF. In nucleotides, the CDR3 is TGTGCCAGCAGCCGGGGTAGCGGGTCCGCAGATACGCAGTATTTT.

The genes are TRBV21-1 and TRBJ2-4; the table's D call, TRBD1, was not checked against the DNA. TRBV21-1 is assigned pseudogene status. There are 21 residues in the CDR3. The CDR3: CASSKVSTQPASKLAKNIQYF. The CDR3 region has the DNA TGTGCCAGCAGCAAAGTAAGTACACAGCCTGCTTCAAAGCTAGCCAAAAACATTCAGTACTTC.

The chain has TRBV19 and TRBJ1-3; a possible D gene is TRBD1 (5 bases). The CDR3 runs 20 residues. Between the trimmed V and J ends, which lost 2 bases and 0 bases, there was a span of 23 bases. CDR1 is LNHDA and CDR2 is SQIVND in the germline V gene (reference sequence). CDR3: CASSINRQGARAFSGNTIYF. The DNA of the CDR3 is TGTGCCAGTAGTATAAACCGCCAGGGCGCTCGCGCTTTCTCTGGAAACACCATATATTTT.

V gene TRBV27 combines with J gene TRBJ1-5; no clear D. Germline CDR1 is MNHEY and CDR2 is SMNVEV (reference sequence). The CDR3 totals 11 residues. The V gene lost 8 bases and the J gene lost 6 bases, with 8 bases spanning the gap. The CDR3 DNA sequence: TGTGCCAGCGGGGAGGTTCAGCCCCAGCATTTT. Translated: CASGEVQPQHF.

This clone was seen a handful of times. The chain is built from TRBV14 and TRBJ1-2; D is perhaps TRBD1 (5 bases). Germline CDR1 is SGHDN and CDR2 is FVKESK. This CDR3 has 15 amino acids. V was trimmed by 1 base and J by 4 bases, leaving 13 bases between them. CDR3 protein: CASSQVGNRIYGYTF. The DNA for the CDR3 is TGTGCCAGCAGCCAAGTAGGTAACAGGATCTATGGCTACACCTTC.

The chain uses TRBV7-2 and TRBJ1-1; D perhaps matches TRBD1 (5 bases). CDR3 size: 16 residues. Germline CDR1 and CDR2: SGHTA and FQGNSA. Trimming removed 6 bases from V and 7 bases from J, with 24 bases in between. CDR3 amino acids: CASSSRGDRRANEAFF. CDR3 DNA sequence: TGTGCCAGCAGTTCACGGGGGGACCGCAGGGCTAATGAAGCTTTCTTT.

V and J are TRBV19 and TRBJ2-7; 8 nucleotides match TRBD2. Germline assignment: CDR1 LNHDA and CDR2 SQIVND (reference sequence). Germline trimming cut 2 bases from V and 2 bases from J; bases unmatched to any gene: 2. CDR3 length: 14 residues. The DNA for the CDR3 is TGTGCCAGTAGTATACGGACTAGCACCTACGAGCAGTACTTC. Translated, it gives CASSIRTSTYEQYF.